This T cell receptor beta chain is drawn from a study of CXCR3-negative and CXCR3-positive naive CD8 T cells. UMI labels and 5' RACE were used to prepare the TRB cDNA libraries. No DNA is given; TCRdb re-called the 5' RACE reads and lists each CDR3 protein once. The sample yields over 70,000 distinct CDR3 sequences, of which the top ten take up approximately 0.82%. Findings and limits, study-wide: CXCR3-positive naive cells had more hydrophobic TRB CDR3s than CXCR3-negative naive cells. TRBV-TRBJ usage was similar across naive CXCR3 subsets but distinct in memory cells.

Cells classed as naive CD8+ T cells were CD45RO-CCR7+CD27+CD95-. With respect to this clonotype: Antigen unknown.

Germline assignment: CDR1 MNHEY and CDR2 SMNVEV (reference sequence). The CDR3 runs 14 residues. The chain is built from TRBV27 and TRBJ1-1; no DNA is available, so the TRBD1 call from TCRdb remains unchecked. Source material: naive CXCR3+ CD8+ T cells from blood. Subset reported: CD45RO-CCR7+CD27+CD95- naive CD8+ T cells expressing CXCR3 (TNR3+). The source of this sequence is a human donor in good health. Some clones in this sample may be carry-over from other donors' samples. The CDR3 sequence: CASSSLTGVTEAFF.